This T cell receptor beta chain is from a study of spatial heterogeneity in lung cancer. The time point was: sample taken at primary tumor resection. Whole RNA, isolated from tumor, nontumor lung or frozen PBMC, was sequenced without prior sorting. Broader study findings: In tumors, expanded intratumoral alpha and beta TCR counts tracked mutation counts. Coverage of tumor T cells was estimated at about 7.4% for alpha chains and 13% for beta chains. Ubiquitous expanded TCR counts tracked ubiquitous nonsynonymous mutations; regional expanded TCR counts tracked regional nonsynonymous mutations.

This CDR3 spans 16 amino acids. V was clipped by 0 bases and J by 4 bases; unmatched bases: 5. Germline V gene sequence: CDR1 MNHEY, CDR2 SMNVEV (reference sequence). Unique molecular identifiers tagged every individual TCR cDNA molecule. TCRdb ran MiXCR on the 5' RACE reads and lists one entry per CDR3 protein. The data hold tens of thousands of distinct CDR3 sequences, with under 7.5% observed a single time. This clonotype was recorded many times. Its matching antigen is unknown. Sequencing was performed on lung tumor tissue, taken at surgery. The genes are TRBV27 and TRBJ2-2, with TRBD2 identical over 7 bases. The TCR originated in a male donor with early-stage non-small cell lung cancer. CDR3 sequence: CASSLSRGTFTGELFF. In DNA, the CDR3 is TGTGCCAGCAGTTTATCGCGGGGGACCTTCACCGGGGAGCTGTTTTTT.